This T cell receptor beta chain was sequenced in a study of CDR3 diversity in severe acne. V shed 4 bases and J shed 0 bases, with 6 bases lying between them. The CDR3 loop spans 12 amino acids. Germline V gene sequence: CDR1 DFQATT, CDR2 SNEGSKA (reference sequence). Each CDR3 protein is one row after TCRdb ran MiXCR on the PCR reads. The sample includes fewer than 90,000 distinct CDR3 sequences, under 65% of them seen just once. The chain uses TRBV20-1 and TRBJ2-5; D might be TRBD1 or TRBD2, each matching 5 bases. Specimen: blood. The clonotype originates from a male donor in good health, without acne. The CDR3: CSAMGDQETQYF. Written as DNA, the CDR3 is TGCAGTGCTATGGGGGACCAAGAGACCCAGTACTTC.